Described below is a single T cell receptor (beta chain) sequence and its context. Its antigen is still unknown. The germline V gene encodes CDR1 SGHTA and CDR2 FQGNSA. The CDR3 numbers 16 residues from cysteine through phenylalanine. The coding DNA is unavailable. The data derive from a study of T cells expressing NK-cell markers (dated by TCRdb to the early 2020s). Looking at the study overall: TCR beta-chain repertoires were profiled in sorted CD3+CD56+NKG2C+, CD3+CD56+NKG2C- and CD3+CD56-NKG2C+ T-cell subsets from several donors. The eight sequenced donors were randomly selected healthy volunteers, three men and five women. The libraries were sequenced on Illumina HiSeq 2000/2500, MiSeq or NextSeq, producing 2 x 150 bp reads. Seven of the eight sequenced donors were HCMV-seropositive and one was HCMV-seronegative.

Sequenced on an Illumina HiSeq 2000. The TCR beta cDNA libraries were made using 5'RACE template switching, a step that added both a universal primer site and unique molecular identifiers. Priming for cDNA synthesis came from the TCR beta constant segment, and two successive PCR amplification steps followed. Processing in the source paper ran as follows. MIGEC handled demultiplexing of the reads and grouping by UMI, while MiTCR was used to assemble and quantify clonotypes. To exclude erroneous sequences, any TCR cDNA sequence not supported by at least two reads was discarded. The tcR package was used for downstream repertoire analysis, and clonotypes were matched across fractions by CDR3 nucleotide sequence plus V segment. Antigen specificity was annotated against VDJdb with VDJmatch, allowing one amino acid substitution in CDR3. After TCRdb reprocessed the reads, each CDR3 protein sequence was kept as one row, without DNA. TCRdb's processing, not the authors', yielded these V and J calls. This sample's table lists over 150,000 distinct CDR3 sequences. Around a third of the sample rests with the top ten.

HCMV serostatus was determined by detecting HCMV-specific IgG in serum with a commercial ELISA kit. Ficoll density gradient centrifugation was used to isolate peripheral blood mononuclear cells from blood. Points the paper makes about the study in general: For 6 or 7 donors, the dominant CD3+CD56+NKG2C+ clonotypes were among the top 10 CD8+ clonotypes and accounted for roughly 1.0-8% of CD8+ T cells. Those dominant clonotypes were again the most abundant among CD3+CD56-NKG2C+ cells in a handful of donors, at 28.3-60.1%. It remained unclear whether the expanded NKG2C-expressing T cell clones were specific for HCMV antigens.

The sequenced sample consisted of blood T cells: a sorted CD56 or NKG2C T cell subset, CD4+ or CD8+ T cells, or bulk PBMC T cells (not recorded which). This chain is built from TRBV7-2 and TRBJ2-3; lacking DNA, the TRBD1 call made by TCRdb goes unchecked. The receptor comes from a woman between 45 and 65 years old in good health. Donor details come from another sample of the same person, matched by shared clones. This receptor has the CDR3 CANLQGGDSPPDTQYF. Beyond the CDR3, the reference TRBV7-2 and TRBJ2-3 genes provide the residues; the full variable domain reads: GAGVSQSPSNKVTEKGKDVELRCDPISGHTALYWYRQSLGQGLEFLIYFQGNSAPDKSGLPSDRFSAERTGGSVSTLTIQRTQQEDSAVYLCANLQGGDSPPDTQYFGPGTRLTVL.